Below, 9 T cell receptor beta chains from the same sample are listed, as sequenced in a study of blood T cell repertoires in COVID-19 (dated by TCRdb to about 2020). The library came from the immunoSEQ multiplex PCR assay. Held by TCRdb, this immuneACCESS table contains in-frame sequences only and omits some clones. Under half of the omission traces to an unresolved V gene where checked; the cause of the rest is unknown. Across this sample there are more than 90,000 clones, with about 85% seen only once. The ten largest make up about an eighth of the sample. Source material: peripheral blood. The receptor source for this set is a human donor in a cohort sampled during active COVID-19.

The V call is TRBV5-6, the J call TRBJ2-1; maybe TRBD2 (5 bases). Trimming stripped 6 bases from V and 5 bases from J, with 12 bases between. The CDR3 has 13 residues. CDR1 is SGHDT and CDR2 is YYEEEE in the germline V gene. CDR3 coding DNA: TGTGCCAGCAACCCGGGGAAAAACAATGAGCAGTTCTTC. It translates to CASNPGKNNEQFF.

The chain is built from TRBV19 and TRBJ2-5, with 10 positions matching TRBD2. This CDR3 contains 15 residues. J lost 1 base, V lost 5 bases, and 4 bases had no gene match. The germline CDR1 and CDR2 sequences are LNHDA and SQIVND (reference sequence). This CDR3 reads CASSGLAGAQETQYF. Here the CDR3 DNA reads TGTGCCAGTAGTGGGCTAGCGGGGGCCCAAGAGACCCAGTACTTC.

This sequence joins TRBV19 and TRBJ2-3, with 10 bases matching TRBD1. Trimming cost V 0 bases and J 5 bases; bases outside gene matches: 11. The CDR3 contains 18 residues. From germline, CDR1 is LNHDA and CDR2 SQIVND (reference sequence). The CDR3 sequence: CASSIEGGRDRGLDTQYF. The CDR3 nucleotides read TGTGCCAGTAGTATAGAAGGGGGCCGGGACAGGGGATTAGATACGCAGTATTTT.

This chain joins TRBV5-1 and TRBJ1-2, with TRBD1 matching 7 bases. This CDR3 has 15 amino acids. V shed 1 base, J shed 5 bases, and the junction held 8 bases outside the gene matches. The germline gives CDR1 SGHRS, CDR2 YFSETQ. The CDR3 sequence is CASSLTTDRLYGYTF. For the CDR3, the DNA is TGCGCCAGCAGCTTGACCACGGACAGGCTGTATGGCTACACCTTC. Full variable domain (remainder filled in from reference TRBV5-1 and TRBJ1-2): KAGVTQTPRYLIKTRGQQVTLSCSPISGHRSVSWYQQTPGQGLQFLFEYFSETQRNKGNFPGRFSGRQFSNSRSEMNVSTLELGDSALYLCASSLTTDRLYGYTFGSGTRLTVV.

The rearrangement joins TRBV19 to TRBJ2-3; D is perhaps TRBD2 (6 bases). CDR3 length: 15 amino acids. Trimming pared 4 bases from V and 2 bases from J, leaving 13 bases between. CDR1 is LNHDA and CDR2 is SQIVND in the germline V gene (reference sequence). For the CDR3, the DNA is TGTGCCAGTAGTACTTTCCGGGAGCCCACAGATACGCAGTATTTT. Translated, it gives CASSTFREPTDTQYF.

The CDR3, as DNA: TGCGCCAGCAGCTTGGGCACTGTGTACCAAGAGACCCAGTACTTC. It specifies CASSLGTVYQETQYF. This chain uses TRBV5-1 with TRBJ2-5; D is undetermined. With 0 bases removed from V and 0 bases from J, the gap between germline ends came to 9 bases. Germline CDR1 reads SGHRS; CDR2 reads YFSETQ. CDR3 length: 15 amino acids. Supplemented by reference TRBV5-1 and TRBJ2-5, the full variable domain reads KAGVTQTPRYLIKTRGQQVTLSCSPISGHRSVSWYQQTPGQGLQFLFEYFSETQRNKGNFPGRFSGRQFSNSRSEMNVSTLELGDSALYLCASSLGTVYQETQYFGPGTRLLVL.

This chain connects TRBV18 to TRBJ1-2; D is unclear. The CDR3 contains 14 residues. Germline CDR1 and CDR2: KGHSH and LQKENI. The germline V and J ends were trimmed by 2 bases and 0 bases, with 7 bases remaining between them. The CDR3 reads CASSPNRANYGYTF. CDR3 nucleotides: TGTGCCAGCTCACCAAACAGAGCTAACTATGGCTACACCTTC.

In its sample, this clone was seen a few times. The rearrangement joins TRBV21-1 to TRBJ2-3; TRBD2, the D gene given by the table, was not confirmed from the DNA. TRBV21-1 is classified as a pseudogene. This CDR3 is built from 17 residues. The CDR3 bases are TGTGCCAGCAGCCCCAAAGGGGCGGGGGGGTGTCCAGATACGCAGTATTTT. Translated, it gives CASSPKGAGGCPDTQYF.

The DNA of the CDR3 is TGTGCCAGCAGCCCCGGGACTAGCTCGTACGAGCAGTACTTC. It yields the protein CASSPGTSSYEQYF. V and J are TRBV7-2 and TRBJ2-7; 9 bases agree with TRBD2. Trimming cost V 5 bases and J 4 bases; bases outside gene matches: 6. The CDR3 has 14 amino acids. Germline CDR1 and CDR2: SGHTA and FQGNSA. The full variable domain, in which reference TRBV7-2 and TRBJ2-7 provide the parts outside the CDR3, is GAGVSQSPSNKVTEKGKDVELRCDPISGHTALYWYRQSLGQGLEFLIYFQGNSAPDKSGLPSDRFSAERTGGSVSTLTIQRTQQEDSAVYLCASSPGTSSYEQYFGPGTRLTVT.